This TCR beta chain was sequenced during a study of cytomegalovirus exposure and HLA in healthy donors. Study-wide background: Most genotyped donors, about four fifths of 398, had Caucasian-associated genetic ancestry.

About this clone: Its cognate antigen is unknown. Other DNA sequences of this sample code for an identical CDR3.

PCR used 60 Vbeta primers and 13 Jbeta primers. TCRdb keeps only in-frame clones here, not all; method: immunoSEQ multiplex PCR. The data contain around 110,000 clones, around three quarters of them singletons. Study-level points and caveats: A later analysis found TCR association rates differed by HLA locus, highest for DRB1 and lowest for HLA-C. Later analysis identified 16,951 TCR beta sequences associated with HLA alleles, using a false discovery rate threshold of 0.05. An analysis was carried out later, and it reportedly showed fewer N-insertions in an Asian-associated ancestry cluster than the approximately 660-donor mean.

Germline-derived CDR1 and CDR2 are SGDLS and YYNGEE. This CDR3 contains 15 residues. Losses at the gene ends were 0 bases for V and 1 base for J; bases not matched to a gene: 4. This rearrangement joins TRBV9 to TRBJ2-7, with 7 bases matching TRBD1. The TCR originated in a man aged 25-45 years in good health and CMV-seropositive. Sequencing input: PBMCs. CDR3 sequence reads: CASSVGTGASYEQYF. The CDR3 nucleotides read TGTGCCAGCAGCGTAGGTACAGGGGCGTCCTACGAGCAGTACTTC.